Listed here are 23 T cell receptor beta chains from one sample, sequenced in a study of T-cell reconstitution after alpha-beta-depleted transplantation in children. Preparation of the TCRbeta library involved a method that used unique molecular identifiers. TCRdb passed the PCR reads through MiXCR, listing each CDR3 protein once. This table holds some 200,000 distinct CDR3 sequences, about 9.6% found once. The material sequenced was PBMCs from the stem cell graft donor, taken from the stem cell graft. The receptors come from a human donor who donated a stem cell graft to a child with SCID.

Only a few counts were recorded for this clonotype. The chain carries TRBV9 and TRBJ2-7, with D tentatively TRBD1 (6 bases). Germline CDR1 reads SGDLS; CDR2 reads YYNGEE. The CDR3 extends over 15 amino acids. The ends were cut back, 4 bases at V and 5 bases at J, with 19 bases in the middle. In DNA form, the CDR3 reads TGTGCCAGCAGCTCCCAGGGGCAGGGCGCCCACGAGCAGTACTTC. Residues: CASSSQGQGAHEQYF. Supplemented by reference TRBV9 and TRBJ2-7, the full variable domain reads DSGVTQTPKHLITATGQRVTLRCSPRSGDLSVYWYQQSLDQGLQFLIQYYNGEERAKGNILERFSAQQFPDLHSELNLSSLELGDSALYFCASSSQGQGAHEQYFGPGTRLTVT.

This clonotype was recorded many times. The chain carries TRBV2 and TRBJ1-1, with D tentatively TRBD1 (6 bases). The germline V and J ends were trimmed by 6 bases and 4 bases, with 15 bases remaining between them. Germline CDR1 SNHLY, CDR2 FYNNEI. The CDR3 runs 14 residues. In DNA form, the CDR3 reads TGTGCCAGCAGCGGAGGGGGGGTTCGCACTGAAGCTTTCTTT. It translates to CASSGGGVRTEAFF.

This clonotype was observed at least ten times. The genes are TRBV29-1 and TRBJ1-1; D remains unclear. Germline V CDR1 and CDR2: SQVTM, ANQGSEA. V was cut by 3 bases and J by 1 base, with 9 bases left in between. The CDR3 has 13 amino acids. This CDR3 reads CSVEGSPNTEAFF. Here the CDR3 DNA reads TGCAGCGTTGAGGGGTCACCGAACACTGAAGCTTTCTTT.

At least ten counts were recorded for this clonotype. V usage is TRBV27 and J usage is TRBJ1-5; D is unresolved. V gave up 3 bases and J gave up 3 bases, with 6 bases separating them. This CDR3 spans 13 amino acids. The germline V gene has CDR1 MNHEY and CDR2 SMNVEV (reference sequence). Here the CDR3 reads CASSFGYNQPQHF. Written as DNA, the CDR3 is TGTGCCAGCAGTTTCGGGTACAATCAGCCCCAGCATTTT.

This clonotype occurred many times. This chain uses TRBV13 with TRBJ2-1, with 7 bases lining up with TRBD2. The CDR3 sequence is 15 residues long. V lost 1 base, J lost 6 bases, and 6 bases stayed unmatched. CDR1 PRHDT and CDR2 FYEKMQ come from the germline V gene (reference sequence). CDR3 loop: CASSLDSGFLNEQFF. The CDR3 nucleotides are TGTGCCAGCAGCTTAGATAGCGGGTTTCTCAATGAGCAGTTCTTC.

The table lists this clonotype with many counts. V gene TRBV12-5 combines with J gene TRBJ1-4; 8 bases are a match to TRBD1. Germline V gene sequence: CDR1 LGHNT, CDR2 FRNRAP. The CDR3 spans 18 residues. After removal of 1 base from V and 0 bases from J, the junction contained 7 bases not matched to a gene. This CDR3 is CASGLGDRNLTTNEKLFF. In nucleotides, the CDR3 is TGTGCTAGTGGTTTGGGGGACAGGAACCTTACAACTAATGAAAAACTGTTTTTT.

This clonotype was seen at least ten times. The CDR3 here is CASSYSTENYGYTF. The CDR3 DNA reads TGTGCCAGCAGTTACTCGACAGAAAACTATGGCTACACCTTC. The chain uses TRBV6-5 and TRBJ1-2, with D possibly matching TRBD1 (5 bases). In germline, CDR1 is MNHEY, CDR2 SVGAGI. CDR3 length equals 14 residues. V was trimmed by 0 bases and J by 2 bases, leaving 7 bases between them.

This clonotype occurred many times. The rearrangement uses TRBV4-2 and TRBJ1-4; D is perhaps TRBD1 (6 bases). With 0 bases removed from V and 0 bases from J, the gap between germline ends came to 14 bases. CDR1 and CDR2 (germline): LGHNA, YNFKEQ. The CDR3 is 18 amino acids. CDR3 amino acids: CASSQDGQFVSTNEKLFF. In DNA, the CDR3 is TGTGCCAGCAGCCAAGATGGACAGTTCGTTTCAACTAATGAAAAACTGTTTTTT.

This clonotype has a count of ten or more. The J gene is TRBJ2-5, the V gene TRBV20-1; tentatively, D is TRBD1 or TRBD2 (5 bases each). V was pared by 4 bases and J by 5 bases, with 20 bases between. Germline V gene lookup returns CDR1 DFQATT and CDR2 SNEGSKA (reference sequence). This CDR3 region has 15 residues. CDR3 residues: CSATSPTSGTETQYF. The CDR3 DNA is TGCAGTGCTACGTCTCCGACATCAGGGACGGAGACCCAGTACTTC.

This clonotype was recorded many times. The chain carries TRBV7-2 and TRBJ2-7, with a possible D match to TRBD1 (6 bases). The CDR3 spans 13 residues. CDR1 is SGHTA, CDR2 FQGNSA, per germline. Between the trimmed V and J ends, which lost 2 bases and 6 bases, there was a span of 11 bases. Here the CDR3 reads CASSLLGAGEQYF. The CDR3, as DNA: TGTGCCAGCAGCTTACTGGGGGCCGGCGAGCAGTACTTC.

This clonotype has at least ten counts. J is TRBJ1-1 and V is TRBV4-3; a possible D gene is TRBD1 (5 bases). With 3 bases removed from V and 4 bases from J, the gap between germline ends came to 15 bases. The CDR3 contains 15 residues. Per germline, CDR1 LGHNA and CDR2 YSLEER. The CDR3 coding sequence is TGCGCCAGCAGCCACCCCGGGGGGGTGGGCACTGAAGCTTTCTTT. This gives the protein CASSHPGGVGTEAFF.

In this sample, this clonotype turned up many times. The V and J genes are TRBV27 and TRBJ1-2, with D unclear. Germline loops: CDR1 MNHEY, CDR2 SMNVEV (reference sequence). Trimming shortened V by 7 bases and J by 2 bases, and 11 bases separated the two germline ends. The CDR3 has 13 amino acids. For the CDR3, the DNA is TGTGCCAGCACCCCACACCTAAACTATGGCTACACCTTC. Translating it yields CASTPHLNYGYTF.

This clonotype was counted at least ten times. V and J are TRBV3-1 and TRBJ2-3, with 10 bases lining up with TRBD2. The CDR3 contains 19 residues. The germline CDR1 and CDR2 sequences are LGHDT and YNNKEL (reference sequence). The V and J ends lost 0 bases and 1 base, in that order; junction bases with no gene match: 10. In DNA form, the CDR3 reads TGTGCCAGCAGCCAAGATCTACCTAGCGGGGGCGGAGGCACAGATACGCAGTATTTT. Amino acids: CASSQDLPSGGGGTDTQYF.

Ten or more counts support this clonotype. V is TRBV5-1 and J is TRBJ2-3; perhaps TRBD2 as D (6 bases). CDR3 length: 16 amino acids. Trimming removed 3 bases from V and 2 bases from J, with 16 bases in between. The V gene's germline CDR1 is SGHRS and CDR2 YFSETQ. The CDR3 DNA follows: TGCGCCAGCAGCTACCCGCCCGGCGGGGCCACAGATACGCAGTATTTT. Translating it yields CASSYPPGGATDTQYF.

This clonotype was recorded at least ten times. This chain uses TRBV5-1 with TRBJ1-4; 7 nucleotides line up with TRBD1. The junction had 6 bases not matched to a gene; V was cut back by 0 bases and J by 4 bases. The CDR3 has 16 residues. Per the germline V gene, CDR1 is SGHRS and CDR2 is YFSETQ. CDR3: CASSLDRGRINEKLFF. DNA for the CDR3: TGCGCCAGCAGCTTGGATAGGGGGCGGATTAATGAAAAACTGTTTTTT.

The sample holds many counts of this clonotype. V and J are TRBV20-1 and TRBJ2-1; 11 nucleotides align to TRBD2. Germline lookup yields CDR1 DFQATT and CDR2 SNEGSKA (reference sequence). CDR3 length: 17 amino acids. After removal of 5 bases from V and 4 bases from J, the junction contained 13 bases not matched to a gene. DNA of the CDR3: TGCAGTGCTCCTTTTAGGACTAGCGGGCGTTTTTACAATGAGCAGTTCTTC. Its protein product is CSAPFRTSGRFYNEQFF.

There are many counts of this clonotype. The chain uses TRBV27 and TRBJ2-3; weak D call: TRBD2 (7 bases). The CDR3 consists of 13 residues. The germline V gene encodes CDR1 MNHEY and CDR2 SMNVEV (reference sequence). V was clipped by 8 bases and J by 4 bases, with 13 bases between them. CDR3 amino acids: CASQLGGADTQYF. CDR3 DNA: TGTGCCAGCCAACTAGGGGGGGCAGATACGCAGTATTTT.

This clonotype came up many times. This sequence joins TRBV20-1 and TRBJ2-5; weak D call: TRBD2 (7 bases). CDR3 length: 12 amino acids. V lost 3 bases and J lost 4, with 9 bases in between. Per germline, CDR1 DFQATT and CDR2 SNEGSKA (reference sequence). The CDR3 coding sequence is TGCAGTGCTAGTGGGGGGGCAGAGACCCAGTACTTC. Its protein product is CSASGGAETQYF.

This clonotype was recorded at least ten times. The chain is built from TRBV5-5 and TRBJ2-1; no clear D. Germline CDR1 reads SGHKS; CDR2 reads YYEKEE (reference sequence). The CDR3 extends over 13 amino acids. V dropped 2 bases and J dropped 7 bases, with 10 bases sitting between them. This CDR3 reads CASSFWTRNEQFF. The CDR3, as DNA: TGTGCCAGCAGCTTTTGGACGAGGAATGAGCAGTTCTTC.

This clonotype has ten or more counts. The CDR3 bases are TGCAGTGCTAGAGATCCGGTAGGGTGGAAGGACACAGATACGCAGTATTTT. Its translation is CSARDPVGWKDTDTQYF. The V and J genes are TRBV20-1 and TRBJ2-3; D ambiguous. This CDR3 has 17 residues. With 0 bases removed from V and 2 bases from J, the gap between germline ends came to 18 bases. From germline, CDR1 is DFQATT and CDR2 SNEGSKA (reference sequence).

As for this clonotype: The germline gene is not matched at one end of the junction; a read error may be the cause. The V and J genes are TRBV5-1 and TRBJ1-5; no definite D call. CDR3 length: 14 residues. Germline assignment: CDR1 SGHRS and CDR2 YFSETQ. DNA of the CDR3: TGTGCCAGGAGCTCCAGGCTGCTTAATCAGCCCCAGCATTTT. Encoded protein: CARSSRLLNQPQHF.

This clonotype was seen repeatedly, ten times or more. This rearrangement joins TRBV12-3 or TRBV12-4 to TRBJ1-1; 7 bases line up with TRBD1. This CDR3 has 16 residues. V shed 3 bases, J shed 1 base, and the junction held 8 bases outside the gene matches. CDR3 sequence: CASSFEAGGQNTEAFF. As DNA, the CDR3 is TGTGCCAGCAGTTTCGAGGCAGGGGGGCAGAACACTGAAGCTTTCTTT.

This clonotype was observed at least ten times. The chain couples TRBV20-1 to TRBJ2-2; 10 bases match TRBD2. Germline V gives CDR1 DFQATT, CDR2 SNEGSKA (reference sequence). The CDR3 contains 17 residues. V lost 1 base and J lost 6; bases outside the gene matches: 11. The CDR3 coding sequence is TGCAGTGCTAGAGGGCGGTTACCAGCGGGGGGGGCCGGGGAGCTGTTTTTT. It yields the protein CSARGRLPAGGAGELFF.